The source of this T cell receptor (beta chain) is a study of shared clonotypes between healthy human individuals. Study-level results: Memory subsets generally showed lower estimated richness than naive subsets.

Turning to this clone: Its antigen is unknown.

The CDR3 is 18 residues long. V lost 2 bases to trimming and J lost 1 base, with 19 bases between them. CDR1 is LNHDA, CDR2 SQIVND, per germline (reference sequence). Across several immunoSEQ plates, the genomic DNA of each subset was split evenly. Sequenced by immunoSEQ multiplex PCR; TCRdb stores in-frame clones only, minus some. The sample lists approximately 2.5 million clones, around 90% seen once, with over 0.12% in the top ten. V gene TRBV19 combines with J gene TRBJ2-3; a possible D gene is TRBD1 (6 bases). This TCR was sampled from a man younger than 35 in good health. Sequenced material: naive CD4+ T cells sorted from blood. Documented subset: CD45RA+ positively selected. The DNA of the CDR3 is TGTGCCAGTAGTATAAGGGGAAAATACAGGGACCGCACAGATACGCAGTATTTT. As protein: CASSIRGKYRDRTDTQYF.